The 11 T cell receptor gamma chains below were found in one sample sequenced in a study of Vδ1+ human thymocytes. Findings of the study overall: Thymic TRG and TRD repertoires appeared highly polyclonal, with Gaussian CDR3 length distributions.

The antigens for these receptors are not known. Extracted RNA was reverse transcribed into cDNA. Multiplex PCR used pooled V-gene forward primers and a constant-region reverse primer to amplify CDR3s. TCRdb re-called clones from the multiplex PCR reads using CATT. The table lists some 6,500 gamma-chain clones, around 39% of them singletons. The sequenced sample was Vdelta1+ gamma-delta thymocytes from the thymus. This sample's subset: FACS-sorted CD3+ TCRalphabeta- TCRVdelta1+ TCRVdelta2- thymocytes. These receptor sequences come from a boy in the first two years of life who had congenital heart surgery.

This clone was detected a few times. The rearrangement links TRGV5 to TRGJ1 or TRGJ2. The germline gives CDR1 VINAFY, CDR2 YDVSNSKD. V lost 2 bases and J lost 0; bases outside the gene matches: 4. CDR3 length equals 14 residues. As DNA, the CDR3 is TGTGCCACCTGGGACACCCCGAATTATTATAAGAAACTCTTT. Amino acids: CATWDTPNYYKKLF.

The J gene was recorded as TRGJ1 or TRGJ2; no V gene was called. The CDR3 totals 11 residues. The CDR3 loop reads CATWARRVKLF. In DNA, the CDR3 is TGTGCAACCTGGGCCAGACGGGTGAAACTCTTT.

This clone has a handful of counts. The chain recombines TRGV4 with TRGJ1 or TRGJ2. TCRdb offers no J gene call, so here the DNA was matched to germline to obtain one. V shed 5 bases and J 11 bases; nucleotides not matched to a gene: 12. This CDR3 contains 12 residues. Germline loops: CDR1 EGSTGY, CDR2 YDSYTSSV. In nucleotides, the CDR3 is TGTGCCACCTGGGTGGCGAATCGGCAGAAACTCTTT. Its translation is CATWVANRQKLF.

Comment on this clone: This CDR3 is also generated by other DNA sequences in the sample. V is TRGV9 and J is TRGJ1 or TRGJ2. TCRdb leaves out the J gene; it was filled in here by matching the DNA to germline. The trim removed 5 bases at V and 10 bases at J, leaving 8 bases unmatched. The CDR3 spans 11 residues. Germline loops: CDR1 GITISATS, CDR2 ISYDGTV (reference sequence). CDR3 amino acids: CALWAHYKKLF. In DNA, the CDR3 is TGTGCCTTGTGGGCCCACTACAAGAAACTCTTT.

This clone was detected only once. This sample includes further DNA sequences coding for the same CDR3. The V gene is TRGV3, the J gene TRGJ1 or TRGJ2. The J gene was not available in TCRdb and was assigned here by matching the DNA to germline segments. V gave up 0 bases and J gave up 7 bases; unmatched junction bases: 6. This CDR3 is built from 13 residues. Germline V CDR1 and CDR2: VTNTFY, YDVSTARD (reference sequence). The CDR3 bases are TGTGCCACCTGGGACAGGCCAGGCTATAAGAAACTCTTT. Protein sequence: CATWDRPGYKKLF.

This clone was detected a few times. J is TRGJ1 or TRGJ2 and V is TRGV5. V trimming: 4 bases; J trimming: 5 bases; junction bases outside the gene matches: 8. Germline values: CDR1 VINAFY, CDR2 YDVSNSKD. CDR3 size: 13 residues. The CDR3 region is CATWEEEDYKKLF. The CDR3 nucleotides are TGTGCCACCTGGGAGGAGGAGGATTATAAGAAACTCTTT.

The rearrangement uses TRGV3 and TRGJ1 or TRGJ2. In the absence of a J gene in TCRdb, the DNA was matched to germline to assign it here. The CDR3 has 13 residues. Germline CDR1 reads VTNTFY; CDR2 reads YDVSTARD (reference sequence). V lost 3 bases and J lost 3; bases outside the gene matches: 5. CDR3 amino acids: CATWDPLYYKKLF. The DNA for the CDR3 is TGTGCCACCTGGGACCCGCTTTATTATAAGAAACTCTTT.

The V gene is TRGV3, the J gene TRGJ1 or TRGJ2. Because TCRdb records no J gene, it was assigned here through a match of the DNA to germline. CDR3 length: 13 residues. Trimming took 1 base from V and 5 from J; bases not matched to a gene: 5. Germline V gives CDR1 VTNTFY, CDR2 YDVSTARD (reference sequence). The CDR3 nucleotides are TGTGCCACCTGGGACAGCCCCAATTATAAGAAACTCTTT. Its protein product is CATWDSPNYKKLF.

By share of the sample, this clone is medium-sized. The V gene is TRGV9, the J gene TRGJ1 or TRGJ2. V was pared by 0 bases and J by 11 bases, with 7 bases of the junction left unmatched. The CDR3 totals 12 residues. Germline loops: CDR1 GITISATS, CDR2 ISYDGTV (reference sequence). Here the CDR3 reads CALWEVQKEKLF. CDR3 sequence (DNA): TGTGCCTTGTGGGAGGTGCAAAAGGAGAAACTCTTT.

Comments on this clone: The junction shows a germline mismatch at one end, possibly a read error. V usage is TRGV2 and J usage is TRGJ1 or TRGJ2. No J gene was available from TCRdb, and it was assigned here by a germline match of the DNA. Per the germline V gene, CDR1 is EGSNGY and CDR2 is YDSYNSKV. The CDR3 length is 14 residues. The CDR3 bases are TGTGCCTCCTGGGACGGGCCCCCTAGTTATAAGAAACTCTTT. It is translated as CASWDGPPSYKKLF.

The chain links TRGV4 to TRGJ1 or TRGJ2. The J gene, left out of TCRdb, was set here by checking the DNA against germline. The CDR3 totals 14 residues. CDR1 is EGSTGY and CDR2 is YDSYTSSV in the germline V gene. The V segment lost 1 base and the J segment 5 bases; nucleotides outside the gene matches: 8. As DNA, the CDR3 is TGTGCCACCTGGGATGGCTACCTTGATTATAAGAAACTCTTT. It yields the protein CATWDGYLDYKKLF.